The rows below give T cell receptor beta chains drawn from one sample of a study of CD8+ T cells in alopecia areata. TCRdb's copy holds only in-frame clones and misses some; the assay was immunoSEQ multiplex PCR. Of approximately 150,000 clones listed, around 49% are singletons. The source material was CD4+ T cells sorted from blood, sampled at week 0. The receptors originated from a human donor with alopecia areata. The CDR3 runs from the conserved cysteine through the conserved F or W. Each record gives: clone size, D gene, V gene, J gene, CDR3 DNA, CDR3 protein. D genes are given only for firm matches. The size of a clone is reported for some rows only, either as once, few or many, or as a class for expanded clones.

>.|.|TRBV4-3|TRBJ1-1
TGCGCCAGCAGCCAAGTTCTAGGGAACACTGAAGCTTTCTTT
CASSQVLGNTEAFF
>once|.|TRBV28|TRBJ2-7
TGTGCCAGCAGTTCCCTCGCGGTTGGAGAGCAGTACTTC
CASSSLAVGEQYF
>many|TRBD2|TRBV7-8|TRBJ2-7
TGTGCCAGCAGCTTAGTGGCCGGGACTAGCGGGAGAGGCAACGAGCAGTACTTC
CASSLVAGTSGRGNEQYF
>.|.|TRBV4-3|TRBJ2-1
TGCGCCAGCAGCCAAGAGGGGGCCCTTGTGTCCAATGAGCAGTTCTTC
CASSQEGALVSNEQFF
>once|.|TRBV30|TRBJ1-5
TGTGCCTGGAGTCTCTTTTCGGGGCCCCAGCATTTT
CAWSLFSGPQHF
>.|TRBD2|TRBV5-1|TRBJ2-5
TGCGCCAGCAGCCCCAAGCCGACTAGCGGCCAAGAGACCCAGTACTTC
CASSPKPTSGQETQYF
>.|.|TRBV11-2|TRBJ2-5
TGTGCCAGCAGCAAAGGGACAAACTACCAAGAGACCCAGTACTTC
CASSKGTNYQETQYF
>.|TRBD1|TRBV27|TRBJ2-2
TGTGCCAGCAGTTTTCTTGACAGGGGCGCCGGGGAGCTGTTTTTT
CASSFLDRGAGELFF
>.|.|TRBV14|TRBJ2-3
TGTGCCAGCAGCCAAGAGGGCGGAGGCGGAGATACGCAGTATTTT
CASSQEGGGGDTQYF
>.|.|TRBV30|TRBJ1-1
TGTGCCTGGAGTGTTGGCATGAACACTGAAGCTTTCTTT
CAWSVGMNTEAFF
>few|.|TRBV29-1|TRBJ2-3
TGCAGCGTTGATTCCCTAGCGACCACAGATACGCAGTATTTT
CSVDSLATTDTQYF
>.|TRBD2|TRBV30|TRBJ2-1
TGTGCCTGGAGTCCCGGGACTAAGGGGTTCAGTGAGCAGTTCTTC
CAWSPGTKGFSEQFF
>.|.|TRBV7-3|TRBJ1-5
TGTGCCAGCAGCTGGGAACCGGGGCAGCCCCAGCATTTT
CASSWEPGQPQHF
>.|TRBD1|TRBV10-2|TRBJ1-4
TGCGCCAGCAGGGGACAGGGGGGGGAAAAACTGTTTTTT
CASRGQGGEKLFF
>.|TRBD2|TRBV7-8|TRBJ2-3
TGTGCCAGCAGCTTAGCGGGGGGGAGCGGGGCAGATACGCAGTATTTT
CASSLAGGSGADTQYF
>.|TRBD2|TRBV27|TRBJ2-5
TGTGCCAGCAGTTTATCGGGGCTAGCGGGAGTAGAGACCCAGTACTTC
CASSLSGLAGVETQYF
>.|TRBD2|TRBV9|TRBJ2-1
TGTGCCAGCAGCGTGGTATTAGGGACTAGCAATGAGCAGTTCTTC
CASSVVLGTSNEQFF
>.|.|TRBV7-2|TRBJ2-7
TGTGCCAGCAGCTTAACCCACGAGCAGTACTTC
CASSLTHEQYF